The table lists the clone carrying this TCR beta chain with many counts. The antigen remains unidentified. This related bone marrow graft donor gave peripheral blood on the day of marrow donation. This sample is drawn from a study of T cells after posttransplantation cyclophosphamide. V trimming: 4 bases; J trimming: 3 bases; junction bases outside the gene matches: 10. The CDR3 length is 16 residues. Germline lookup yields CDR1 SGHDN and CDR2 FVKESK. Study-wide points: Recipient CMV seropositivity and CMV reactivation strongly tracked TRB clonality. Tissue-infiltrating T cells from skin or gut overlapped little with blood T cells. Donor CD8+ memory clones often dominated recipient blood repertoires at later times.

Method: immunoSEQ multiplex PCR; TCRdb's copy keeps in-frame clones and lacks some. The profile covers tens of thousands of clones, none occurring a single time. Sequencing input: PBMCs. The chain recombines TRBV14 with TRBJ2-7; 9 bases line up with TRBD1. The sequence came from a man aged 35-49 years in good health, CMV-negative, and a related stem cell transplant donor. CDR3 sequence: CASSRSGTGTYYEQYF. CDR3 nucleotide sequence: TGTGCCAGCAGCCGTTCCGGGACAGGGACATACTACGAGCAGTACTTC.